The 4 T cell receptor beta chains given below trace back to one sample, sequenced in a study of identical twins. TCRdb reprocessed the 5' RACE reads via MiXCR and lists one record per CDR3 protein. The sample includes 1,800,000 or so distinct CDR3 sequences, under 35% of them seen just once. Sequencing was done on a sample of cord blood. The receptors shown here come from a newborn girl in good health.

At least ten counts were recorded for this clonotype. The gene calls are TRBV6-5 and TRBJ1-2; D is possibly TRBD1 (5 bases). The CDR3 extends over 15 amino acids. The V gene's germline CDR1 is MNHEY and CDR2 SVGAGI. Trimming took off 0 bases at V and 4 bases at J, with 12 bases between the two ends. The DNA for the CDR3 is TGTGCCAGCAGTTACTCCCTGGCCGGGGCCTATGGCTACACCTTC. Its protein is CASSYSLAGAYGYTF.

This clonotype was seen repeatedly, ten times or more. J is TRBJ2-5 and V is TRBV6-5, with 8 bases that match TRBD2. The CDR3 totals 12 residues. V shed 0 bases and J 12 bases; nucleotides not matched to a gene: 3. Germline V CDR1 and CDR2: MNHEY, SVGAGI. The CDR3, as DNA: TGTGCCAGCAGTTACTCGAAGACTAGCGAGTACTTC. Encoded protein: CASSYSKTSEYF.

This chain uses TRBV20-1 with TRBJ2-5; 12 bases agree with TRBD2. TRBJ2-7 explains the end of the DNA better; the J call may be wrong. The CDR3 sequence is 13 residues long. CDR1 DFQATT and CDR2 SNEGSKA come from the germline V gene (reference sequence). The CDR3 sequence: CSARRLAGVEQYF. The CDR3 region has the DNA TGCAGTGCTCGCAGACTAGCGGGAGTCGAGCAGTACTTC.

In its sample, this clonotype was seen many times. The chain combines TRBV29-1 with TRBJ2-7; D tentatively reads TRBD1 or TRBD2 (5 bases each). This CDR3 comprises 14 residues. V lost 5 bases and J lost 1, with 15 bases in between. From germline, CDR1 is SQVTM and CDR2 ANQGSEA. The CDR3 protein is CSVTGPVLSYEQYF. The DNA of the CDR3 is TGCAGCGTTACGGGACCCGTTCTTTCCTACGAGCAGTACTTC.